This TCR beta chain is from a study of beta chain features in type 1 diabetes. Study results and caveats: VDJ junctions from type 1 diabetes patients carried fewer insertions and larger deletions.

CDR3 length equals 16 residues. CDR1 and CDR2 (germline): SGDLS, YYNGEE. V shed 0 bases and J shed 6 bases, with 15 bases lying between them. Concerning this clone: The antigen is not known.

Every bit of the isolated RNA underwent reverse transcription, so sequencing read expressed TCRB transcripts. Clones were read by immunoSEQ multiplex PCR, and TCRdb kept only the in-frame ones, dropping some. The sample has 250,000 to 400,000 clones, about 15% seen once. J is TRBJ2-2 and V is TRBV9; D not resolved. The sequenced sample was central memory CD4+ T cells from blood. This TCR derives from a man aged 30-40 years in good health. Here the CDR3 DNA reads TGTGCCAGCAGCGTAGTTCTGGGCTTGAGTCCCGGGGAGCTGTTTTTT. Translating it yields CASSVVLGLSPGELFF.